This is a list of T cell receptor beta chains from one sample in a study of T cells in Graves' hyperthyroidism and ophthalmopathy. TCRdb ran MiXCR on the multiplex PCR reads and lists one entry per CDR3 protein. This table has a few hundred thousand distinct CDR3 sequences, less than 20% appearing once. Sequencing was done on a sample of blood. These receptors came from a man younger than 30 with Graves' ophthalmopathy. Both conserved end residues are trimmed from each CDR3.

V	J	CDR3
TRBV19	TRBJ2-6	ASRQGTGVSGANVLT
TRBV3-1	TRBJ1-2	ASSQDSAYGYT
TRBV20-1	TRBJ1-5	SARGQLSNQPQH
TRBV10-2	TRBJ2-1	ASSESPPLVLVTYEQF
TRBV27	TRBJ2-3	ASSTLPTDTQY
TRBV13	TRBJ2-7	ASSLAQGDSYEQY
TRBV4-1	TRBJ2-3	ASSQPGTSDTQY
TRBV12-3/TRBV12-4	TRBJ2-3	ASSRGVLDTQY
TRBV3-1	TRBJ1-2	ASSWALEGDGYGYT
TRBV5-6	TRBJ1-2	ASSLERWGYT
TRBV6-1	TRBJ1-5	ATLTGYSNQPQH
TRBV24-1	TRBJ2-3	ATSDAAGRLGGDTQY
TRBV5-6	TRBJ2-5	ASSAGLAGGWEETQY
TRBV20-1	TRBJ1-6	SPAGQGDSPLH
TRBV4-1	TRBJ2-7	ASSQAGQGAYEQY
TRBV29-1	TRBJ1-3	SAGDLANTIY
TRBV24-1	TRBJ1-1	ATSDSGTENTEAF
TRBV28	TRBJ2-3	ASSDAKRGGTDTQY
TRBV7-9	TRBJ1-2	ASKPTGIHGYT
TRBV7-6	TRBJ1-1	ASSWGAYGGTEAF
TRBV12-3/TRBV12-4	TRBJ1-2	ASSEDSPNYGYT
TRBV5-5	TRBJ2-5	ASSLQGRGTQY
TRBV5-1	TRBJ2-5	ASSMGRETQY
TRBV20-1	TRBJ1-1	SAGEAGGNTEAF
TRBV12-3/TRBV12-4	TRBJ1-5	ASSPSMSQPQH
TRBV9	TRBJ1-5	ASGAPGGNQPQH
TRBV12-5	TRBJ2-2	ASGLTSTGELF
TRBV11-2	TRBJ2-5	ASSLAPETQY
TRBV6-2/TRBV6-3	TRBJ1-4	ASSYKDRANEKLS